A selection of T cell receptor beta chains follows, all from one sample in a study of T cell clonotyping in hematopoietic cell transplantation. Using immunoSEQ multiplex PCR, the repertoire was profiled, and TCRdb retains in-frame clones only, with some absent. In the table there are about 18,000 clones, more than 75% of which are singletons. The sample here was peripheral blood mononuclear cells, taken before stem cell transplant. The receptors stem from a middle-aged man with acute myeloid leukemia. Some clones in this sample may be carry-over from other donors' samples. Each CDR3 is given with its conserved first and last residue. Fields, in order: V gene, D gene, clone size, J gene, CDR3 DNA, CDR3 protein. The D gene is left open where the match is weak. Only part of the rows carry a size: once, few, many, or a class if the clone is expanded.

TRBV5-1	TRBD2	NA	TRBJ2-5	TGCGCCAGCAGCTTGTTTAGCGGGGGGAAAGAGACCCAGTACTTC	CASSLFSGGKETQYF
TRBV7-6	TRBD1	NA	TRBJ2-1	TGTGCCAGCAGCCAACAGGGGAATGAGCAGTTCTTC	CASSQQGNEQFF
TRBV27	NA	few	TRBJ2-1	TGTGCCAGCAGTCACGGTACCAATGAGCAGTTCTTC	CASSHGTNEQFF
TRBV28	TRBD1	once	TRBJ1-5	TGTGCCAGCAGCCTGGGACAGGGACGTCAGCCCCAGCATTTT	CASSLGQGRQPQHF
TRBV28	TRBD2	NA	TRBJ2-1	TGTGCCAGCACGAGCGGGGGGGACCTGAGCTCCTACAATGAGCAGTTCTTC	CASTSGGDLSSYNEQFF
TRBV5-4	NA	NA	TRBJ1-2	TGTGCCAGCAGCTTGGAAGTGGTTAAAAGCTACACCTTC	CASSLEVVKSYTF
TRBV7-6	NA	NA	TRBJ1-3	TGTGCCAGCAGCTTAACTCCTTCAGGAAACACCATATATTTT	CASSLTPSGNTIYF
TRBV7-9	TRBD2	NA	TRBJ2-4	TGTGCCAGCAGCCGCCCGACTAGCGGGGGGTTTAACATTCAGTACTTC	CASSRPTSGGFNIQYF
TRBV6-6	TRBD1	NA	TRBJ1-5	TGTGCCAGCAGTTCCGGAAACAGGGGCCAGGAGCCCCAGCATTTT	CASSSGNRGQEPQHF
TRBV4-1	NA	NA	TRBJ2-3	TGCGCCAGCAGCCCTGGACGGGGGAGCACAGATACGCAGTATTTT	CASSPGRGSTDTQYF
TRBV28	NA	NA	TRBJ2-3	TGTGCCAGCAGTCTCAAGCTGAGCACAGATACGCAGTATTTT	CASSLKLSTDTQYF
TRBV28	NA	NA	TRBJ2-7	TGTGCCAGCAACCCACTAGTTGAGAGGAGTAACTCCTACGAGCAGTACTTC	CASNPLVERSNSYEQYF
TRBV4-3	NA	NA	TRBJ2-1	TGCGCCAGCAGCCCCTTGACAGGACTTTACAATGAGCAGTTCTTC	CASSPLTGLYNEQFF
TRBV2	NA	NA	TRBJ2-1	TGTGCCAGCAGTCGGCAGGGCGGTAATGAGCAGTTCTTC	CASSRQGGNEQFF
TRBV30	TRBD1	NA	TRBJ2-7	TGTGCCTGGAGTGACCCGGGACAGCTACAAGAGCAGTACTTC	CAWSDPGQLQEQYF
TRBV15	NA	once	TRBJ2-7	TGTGCCACCAGCAGAGGTCAACAGGGAACCTACGAGCAGTACTTC	CATSRGQQGTYEQYF
TRBV7-6	NA	few	TRBJ1-4	TGTGCCAGCAGTCACCGGACTAATGAAAAACTGTTTTTT	CASSHRTNEKLFF
TRBV29-1	TRBD1	NA	TRBJ2-7	TGCAGCGTTGGGACGGGACAGGGTGTCGGCGAGCAGTACTTC	CSVGTGQGVGEQYF
TRBV10-3	NA	once	TRBJ1-3	TGTGCCATCAGTGAGTCTGACATCCCTGGAAACACCATATATTTT	CAISESDIPGNTIYF
TRBV18	NA	NA	TRBJ1-1	TGTGCCAGCTCCCCTACGTCAGTGAACACTGAAGCTTTCTTT	CASSPTSVNTEAFF
TRBV9	NA	few	TRBJ2-7	TGTGCCAGCAGCGTTGGTGGGGACATCTCCTACGAGCAGTACTTC	CASSVGGDISYEQYF
TRBV2	NA	NA	TRBJ2-2	TGTGCCAGCAGTGATTTGGGGGGCTCCGCCGGGGAGCTGTTTTTT	CASSDLGGSAGELFF
TRBV6-6	NA	NA	TRBJ1-1	TGTGCCAGCAGTTACCGGATGAACACTGAAGCTTTCTTT	CASSYRMNTEAFF
TRBV19	TRBD2	once	TRBJ2-1	TGTGCCAGTAGTAAGGGGTGGACTAGCGGATACAATGAGCAGTTCTTC	CASSKGWTSGYNEQFF
TRBV4-3	TRBD1	NA	TRBJ1-2	TGCGCCAGCAGCCCCACTCGACAGGGGGCTAACTATGGCTACACCTTC	CASSPTRQGANYGYTF